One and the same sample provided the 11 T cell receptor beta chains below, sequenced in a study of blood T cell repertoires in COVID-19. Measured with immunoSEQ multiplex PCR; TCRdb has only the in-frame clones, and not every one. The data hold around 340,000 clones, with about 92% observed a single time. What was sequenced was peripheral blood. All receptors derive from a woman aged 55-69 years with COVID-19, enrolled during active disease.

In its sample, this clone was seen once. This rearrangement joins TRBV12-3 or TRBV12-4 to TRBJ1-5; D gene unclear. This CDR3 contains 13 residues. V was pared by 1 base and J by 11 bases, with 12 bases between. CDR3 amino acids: CASSLGGGRAQHF. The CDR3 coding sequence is TGTGCCAGCAGTTTAGGGGGAGGAAGGGCCCAGCATTTT.

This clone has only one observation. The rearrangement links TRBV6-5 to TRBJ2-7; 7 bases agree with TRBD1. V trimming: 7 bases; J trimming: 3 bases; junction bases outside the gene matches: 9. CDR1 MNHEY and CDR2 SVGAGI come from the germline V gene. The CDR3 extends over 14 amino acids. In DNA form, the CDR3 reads TGTGCCAGCACCCCAGGGGGTAGGGGCTACGAGCAGTACTTC. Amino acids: CASTPGGRGYEQYF.

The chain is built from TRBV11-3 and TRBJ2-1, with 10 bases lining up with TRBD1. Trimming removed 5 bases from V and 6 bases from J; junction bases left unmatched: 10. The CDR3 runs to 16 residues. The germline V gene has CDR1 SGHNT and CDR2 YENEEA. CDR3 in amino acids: CASSPGQGRGSNEQFF. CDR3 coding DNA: TGTGCCAGCAGCCCGGGACAGGGGAGAGGTAGCAATGAGCAGTTCTTC.

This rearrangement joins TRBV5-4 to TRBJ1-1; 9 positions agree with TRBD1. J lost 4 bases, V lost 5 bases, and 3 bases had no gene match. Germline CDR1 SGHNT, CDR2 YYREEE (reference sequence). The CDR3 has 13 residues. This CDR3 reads CASRRTGVTEAFF. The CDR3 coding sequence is TGTGCCAGCAGACGGACAGGGGTCACTGAAGCTTTCTTT.

CDR3 sequence (DNA): TGCGCCAGCAGCAGTTCGCAGGGGGGTACTGAAGCTTTCTTT. Translated: CASSSSQGGTEAFF. J is TRBJ1-1 and V is TRBV5-1; 7 nucleotides align to TRBD1. Per germline, CDR1 SGHRS and CDR2 YFSETQ. This CDR3 contains 14 residues. J gave up 5 bases and V 4 bases, and 8 bases lay outside the gene matches. Full variable domain (remainder filled in from reference TRBV5-1 and TRBJ1-1): KAGVTQTPRYLIKTRGQQVTLSCSPISGHRSVSWYQQTPGQGLQFLFEYFSETQRNKGNFPGRFSGRQFSNSRSEMNVSTLELGDSALYLCASSSSQGGTEAFFGQGTRLTVV.

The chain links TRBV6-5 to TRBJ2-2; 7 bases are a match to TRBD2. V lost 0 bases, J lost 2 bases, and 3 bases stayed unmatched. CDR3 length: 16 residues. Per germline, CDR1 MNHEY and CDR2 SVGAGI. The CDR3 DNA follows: TGTGCCAGCAGTTACTCTTGGGGGGGAAACACCGGGGAGCTGTTTTTT. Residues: CASSYSWGGNTGELFF.

The CDR3 reads CASSEDAAYSTNTEAFF. As DNA, the CDR3 is TGTGCCAGCAGTGAAGATGCGGCGTACTCGACGAACACTGAAGCTTTCTTT. The V and J genes are TRBV6-1 and TRBJ1-1, with D unresolved. CDR1 MNHNS and CDR2 SASEGT come from the germline V gene. The CDR3 runs to 17 residues. Trimming pared 1 base from V and 1 base from J, leaving 16 bases between.

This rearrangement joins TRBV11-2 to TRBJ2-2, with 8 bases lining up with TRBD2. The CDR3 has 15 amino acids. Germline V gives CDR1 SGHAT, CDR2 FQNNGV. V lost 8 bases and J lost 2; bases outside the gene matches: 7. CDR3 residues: CASPRGGLNTGELFF. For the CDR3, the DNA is TGTGCCAGCCCCCGGGGGGGGCTCAACACCGGGGAGCTGTTTTTT.

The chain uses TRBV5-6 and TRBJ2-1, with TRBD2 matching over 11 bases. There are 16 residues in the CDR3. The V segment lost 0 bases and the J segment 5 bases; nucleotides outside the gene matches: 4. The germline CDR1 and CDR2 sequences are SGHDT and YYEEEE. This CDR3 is CASSLVSGGANNEQFF. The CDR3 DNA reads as TGTGCCAGCAGCTTGGTTAGCGGGGGGGCCAACAATGAGCAGTTCTTC.

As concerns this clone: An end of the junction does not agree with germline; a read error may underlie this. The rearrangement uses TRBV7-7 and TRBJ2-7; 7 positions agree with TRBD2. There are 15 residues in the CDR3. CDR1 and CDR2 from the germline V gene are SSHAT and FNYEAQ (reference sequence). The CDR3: CASTDGGSAPYEQYF. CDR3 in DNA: TGTGCTAGCACCGACGGGGGGTCGGCTCCCTACGAGCAGTACTTC. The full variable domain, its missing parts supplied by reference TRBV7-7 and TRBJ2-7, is GAGVSQSPRYKVTKRGQDVTLRCDPISSHATLYWYQQALGQGPEFLTYFNYEAQPDKSGLPSDRFSAERPEGSISTLTIQRTEQRDSAMYRCASTDGGSAPYEQYFGPGTRLTVT.

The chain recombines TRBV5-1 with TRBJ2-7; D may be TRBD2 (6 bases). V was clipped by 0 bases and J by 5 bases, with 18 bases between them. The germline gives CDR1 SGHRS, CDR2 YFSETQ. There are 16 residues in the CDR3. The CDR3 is CASSLDPFGSLDEQYF. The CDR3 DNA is TGCGCCAGCAGCTTGGATCCTTTCGGGAGTCTGGACGAGCAGTACTTC.